The subject of this entry is one TCR beta chain. The antigen is unknown. Generated by immunoSEQ multiplex PCR, the TCRdb table keeps only in-frame clones and is missing some. The sample holds fewer than 1 million clones; about 97% are singletons and the top ten take less than 0.3%. Naive CD8 cells were CD45RO-negative, positively selected for CCR7, excluding terminally differentiated effector memory CD45RA+ cells. The record originates from a study of shared clonotypes between healthy human individuals. This CDR3 region has 15 residues. Germline loops: CDR1 GTSNPN, CDR2 SVGIG (reference sequence). V shed 2 bases and J 3 bases; nucleotides not matched to a gene: 8. Findings and limits, study-wide: Sorted-subset samples were not fully sequenced, rarefaction indicated.

Sequences were obtained from naive CD8+ T cells sorted from blood. The source is a man aged 25-40 years in good health. V is TRBV30 and J is TRBJ2-7; 9 bases match TRBD1. The CDR3 bases are TGTGCCTGGAGTCCCACCGGGACAGGGCTCTACGAGCAGTACTTC. Translation gives CAWSPTGTGLYEQYF. The entire variable domain, with the rest obtained from reference TRBV30 and TRBJ2-7, is as follows: SQTIHQWPATLVQPVGSPLSLECTVEGTSNPNLYWYRQAAGRGLQLLFYSVGIGQISSEVPQNLSASRPQDRQFILSSKKLLLSDSGFYLCAWSPTGTGLYEQYFGPGTRLTVT.